Below are 31 T cell receptor beta chains sequenced from a single sample in a study of shared clonotypes between healthy human individuals. Naivety among CD8 cells was defined by CD45RO negativity and positive CCR7 selection, thereby excluding terminally differentiated effector memory CD45RA+ cells. TCRdb keeps only in-frame clones here, not all; method: immunoSEQ multiplex PCR. The top ten hold approximately 22% of the sample, which has about 700,000 clones, 92% seen once. The specimen was naive CD8+ T cells sorted from blood. Receptors originate from a man aged 30-40 years in good health.

The rearrangement uses TRBV2 and TRBJ2-1, with a tentative D call TRBD1 (5 bases). Looked up from germline, CDR1 is SNHLY and CDR2 is FYNNEI. The CDR3 length is 11 residues. V lost 8 bases, J lost 8 bases, and 10 bases lay in between. As DNA, the CDR3 is TGTGCCAGCCCTGCAGGGCATGAGCAGTTCTTC. Protein: CASPAGHEQFF.

This clone was found once. V gene TRBV27 combines with J gene TRBJ2-7, with TRBD1 matching over 9 bases. Germline loops: CDR1 MNHEY, CDR2 SMNVEV (reference sequence). V was pared by 4 bases and J by 5 bases, with 6 bases of the junction left unmatched. CDR3 length: 14 amino acids. The DNA for the CDR3 is TGTGCCAGCAGTTGGGTGAGACAGGGGGACGAGCAGTACTTC. Translating gives CASSWVRQGDEQYF.

A note on this clone: At the DNA level, this CDR3 is encoded by other sequences in the same sample as well. The chain uses TRBV10-2 and TRBJ2-7; TRBD2 agrees at 8 bases. CDR3 length: 15 amino acids. Germline V gives CDR1 WSHSY, CDR2 SAAADI. V trimming: 2 bases; J trimming: 0 bases; junction bases outside the gene matches: 3. This CDR3 reads CASSETSGSSYEQYF. For the CDR3, the DNA is TGCGCCAGCAGTGAGACTAGCGGCAGCTCCTACGAGCAGTACTTC.

Turning to this clone: Within the sample, other DNA sequences also encode this same CDR3. This chain links TRBV29-1 with TRBJ1-1, with D hard to call. The V gene's germline CDR1 is SQVTM and CDR2 ANQGSEA. The V end lost 4 bases, the J end lost 0 bases, and 6 bases lay between the germline ends. CDR3 length equals 12 residues. CDR3 amino acids: CSVVLLNTEAFF. CDR3 nucleotides: TGCAGCGTTGTTCTGCTGAACACTGAAGCTTTCTTT.

The chain links TRBV11-2 to TRBJ2-7; D unclear. The CDR3 consists of 14 residues. V lost 5 bases and J 0 bases, leaving 11 bases between the germline ends. Looked up from germline, CDR1 is SGHAT and CDR2 is FQNNGV. The CDR3: CASSTRFSSYEQYF. The CDR3 bases are TGTGCCAGCAGCACGCGCTTTTCCTCCTACGAGCAGTACTTC.

This chain joins TRBV10-3 and TRBJ1-2; 10 bases are shared with TRBD1. With V trimmed by 6 bases and J by 5 bases, 6 bases remained unmatched. The CDR3 runs to 14 residues. Germline CDR1 ENHRY, CDR2 SYGVKD. CDR3 in DNA: TGTGCCATCAGGGACCCGGGACAGGGGTATGGCTACACCTTC. Translating it yields CAIRDPGQGYGYTF.

The V gene is TRBV5-4, the J gene TRBJ2-7; 11 positions match TRBD2. The CDR3 extends over 14 amino acids. The germline CDR1 and CDR2 sequences are SGHNT and YYREEE (reference sequence). V was clipped by 5 bases and J by 5 bases; unmatched bases: 6. CDR3: CASSLAGGPHEQYF. The DNA of the CDR3 is TGTGCCAGCAGTTTAGCGGGAGGGCCCCACGAGCAGTACTTC. Based on the CDR3 plus reference TRBV5-4 and TRBJ2-7, the full variable domain is ETGVTQSPTHLIKTRGQQVTLRCSSQSGHNTVSWYQQALGQGPQFIFQYYREEENGRGNFPPRFSGLQFPNYSSELNVNALELDDSALYLCASSLAGGPHEQYFGPGTRLTVT.

Turning to this clone: Its ends do not fully match the called genes, so a read error is possible. V is TRBV7-7 and J is TRBJ1-3; D ambiguous. This CDR3 has 15 residues. The germline CDR1 and CDR2 sequences are SSHAT and FNYEAQ (reference sequence). For the CDR3, the DNA is TGTGCTAGCAGCTTAGGTGAATCCTCTGGAAACACCATATATTTT. As protein: CASSLGESSGNTIYF.

The chain recombines TRBV5-6 with TRBJ1-4; 7 bases match TRBD1. V lost 1 base and J lost 5; bases outside the gene matches: 8. Germline values: CDR1 SGHDT, CDR2 YYEEEE. The CDR3 extends over 16 amino acids. CDR3 sequence reads: CASSLFPGTDNEKLFF. As DNA, the CDR3 is TGTGCCAGCAGCTTGTTTCCTGGGACAGACAATGAAAAACTGTTTTTT.

The chain employs TRBV11-2 and TRBJ2-1, with 13 positions matching TRBD2. CDR3 length: 16 amino acids. V shed 1 base and J 4 bases; nucleotides not matched to a gene: 1. CDR1 and CDR2 (germline): SGHAT, FQNNGV. The CDR3 reads CASSLGLAGGYNEQFF. DNA for the CDR3: TGTGCCAGCAGCTTAGGACTAGCGGGAGGTTACAATGAGCAGTTCTTC.

The V call is TRBV7-2, the J call TRBJ2-1; 8 bases agree with TRBD2. Trimming took 0 bases from V and 2 from J; bases not matched to a gene: 6. In germline, CDR1 is SGHTA, CDR2 FQGNSA. There are 17 residues in the CDR3. The CDR3 region has the DNA TGTGCCAGCAGCTTAGCGGGAACGGGAGGGCCCTACAATGAGCAGTTCTTC. Amino acids: CASSLAGTGGPYNEQFF.

The rearrangement links TRBV4-1 to TRBJ2-3; TRBD2 aligns across 8 bases. Per the germline V gene, CDR1 is MGHRA and CDR2 is YSYEKL. V lost 2 bases, J lost 2 bases, and 6 bases stayed unmatched. The CDR3 loop spans 16 amino acids. CDR3 nucleotides: TGCGCCAGCAGCCAATTTGCCGGGGGGGACACAGATACGCAGTATTTT. Protein product: CASSQFAGGDTDTQYF.

V gene TRBV7-9 combines with J gene TRBJ1-5; D may be TRBD1 (6 bases). Trimming took off 5 bases at V and 6 bases at J, with 17 bases between the two ends. CDR1 is SEHNR and CDR2 is FQNEAQ in the germline V gene (reference sequence). CDR3 length equals 15 residues. CDR3: CASSLAQGQGQPQHF. In DNA, the CDR3 is TGTGCCAGCAGCCTCGCGCAGGGGCAAGGTCAGCCCCAGCATTTT.

The CDR3 protein is CASTLTTGQGKALWFDDTEAFF. The DNA for the CDR3 is TGTGCCAGTACTCTTACCACCGGACAGGGAAAAGCCCTTTGGTTTGATGACACTGAAGCTTTCTTT. This rearrangement joins TRBV19 to TRBJ1-1, with TRBD1 identical over 8 bases. Per germline, CDR1 LNHDA and CDR2 SQIVND (reference sequence). V shed 7 bases and J 3 bases; nucleotides not matched to a gene: 31. The CDR3 is made up of 22 amino acids. The variable domain in full, with the rest retrieved from reference TRBV19 and TRBJ1-1, is DGGITQSPKYLFRKEGQNVTLSCEQNLNHDAMYWYRQDPGQGLRLIYYSQIVNDFQKGDIAEGYSVSREKKESFPLTVTSAQKNPTAFYLCASTLTTGQGKALWFDDTEAFFGQGTRLTVV.

The V and J genes are TRBV29-1 and TRBJ2-1, with TRBD2 identical over 7 bases. CDR1 and CDR2 (germline): SQVTM, ANQGSEA. Trimming took 6 bases from V and 7 from J; bases not matched to a gene: 12. The length of the CDR3 is 14 residues. The CDR3 reads CSVRAGAGVNEQFF. DNA of the CDR3: TGCAGCGTCCGCGCGGGCGCGGGAGTGAATGAGCAGTTCTTC.

The V call is TRBV27, the J call TRBJ1-4; D perhaps matches TRBD1 (5 bases). CDR1 is MNHEY, CDR2 SMNVEV, per germline (reference sequence). V lost 6 bases and J lost 0, with 14 bases in between. The CDR3 is 16 residues long. In nucleotides, the CDR3 is TGTGCCAGCAGGGGGAACAGGCTCGCAACTAATGAAAAACTGTTTTTT. Protein product: CASRGNRLATNEKLFF.

In its sample, this clone was seen a few times. The gene calls are TRBV10-3 and TRBJ2-1; 10 bases align to TRBD1. The ends lost 3 bases at V and 8 bases at J; junction bases unmatched: 10. The CDR3 is 16 residues long. Germline CDR1 and CDR2: ENHRY and SYGVKD. CDR3 protein: CAISDRDRGTGDEQFF. The CDR3, as DNA: TGTGCCATCAGTGACCGGGACAGGGGAACAGGGGATGAGCAGTTCTTC.

This clone was counted a single time. The J gene is TRBJ2-2, the V gene TRBV5-4, with unresolved D. Germline V gene lookup returns CDR1 SGHNT and CDR2 YYREEE (reference sequence). The V end lost 5 bases, the J end lost 1 base, and 3 bases lay between the germline ends. This CDR3 region has 12 residues. The CDR3 region is CASRVNTGELFF. The CDR3 DNA follows: TGTGCCAGCAGAGTGAACACCGGGGAGCTGTTTTTT.

The rearrangement uses TRBV5-1 and TRBJ1-1; 7 bases match TRBD1. The CDR3 has 15 residues. Germline lookup yields CDR1 SGHRS and CDR2 YFSETQ. Unmatched junction bases numbered 3, after V lost 0 bases and J lost 1 base. This chain's CDR3 is CASSLASGGNTEAFF. DNA for the CDR3: TGCGCCAGCAGCTTGGCCTCAGGGGGGAACACTGAAGCTTTCTTT.

The V and J genes are TRBV6-5 and TRBJ2-7; TRBD1 matches 7 bases. V was clipped by 2 bases and J by 4 bases; unmatched bases: 5. This CDR3 spans 14 amino acids. Germline V gene data show CDR1 as MNHEY and CDR2 as SVGAGI. The CDR3 DNA reads as TGTGCCAGCAGTTACGCTCAGACAGGGTACGAGCAGTACTTC. This encodes CASSYAQTGYEQYF.

The chain combines TRBV6-5 with TRBJ2-7; D not certain. V lost 5 bases to trimming and J lost 6 bases, with 8 bases between them. The CDR3 sequence is 11 residues long. From germline, CDR1 is MNHEY and CDR2 SVGAGI. CDR3 nucleotide sequence: TGTGCCAGCAGTATGGGGTCCGAGCAGTACTTC. Amino acids: CASSMGSEQYF.

V usage is TRBV6-5 and J usage is TRBJ2-7, with 7 bases identical to TRBD1. This CDR3 region has 14 residues. Germline V gene lookup returns CDR1 MNHEY and CDR2 SVGAGI. J lost 1 base, V lost 6 bases, and 6 bases had no gene match. The CDR3 DNA sequence: TGTGCCAGCAGACCCGGGACAGATTCCTACGAGCAGTACTTC. Protein sequence: CASRPGTDSYEQYF.

The rearrangement links TRBV29-1 to TRBJ1-1; the match to TRBD1 covers 8 bases. Germline V CDR1 and CDR2: SQVTM, ANQGSEA. The J segment lost 1 base and the V segment lost 3 bases, leaving 13 bases of the junction unmatched. CDR3 length: 17 amino acids. CDR3 bases: TGCAGCGTTGATGCGCTACTTGGACAGGGCGAGAACACTGAAGCTTTCTTT. It encodes CSVDALLGQGENTEAFF.

This sequence joins TRBV2 and TRBJ2-7; D call uncertain. The CDR3 extends over 10 amino acids. Germline assignment: CDR1 SNHLY and CDR2 FYNNEI. V shed 6 bases and J shed 7 bases, with 7 bases lying between them. CDR3 nucleotide sequence: TGTGCCAGCAGCGGAACGGAGCAGTACTTC. The encoded protein is CASSGTEQYF. The full variable domain, with the rest looked up from reference TRBV2 and TRBJ2-7, is EPEVTQTPSHQVTQMGQEVILRCVPISNHLYFYWYRQILGQKVEFLVSFYNNEISEKSEIFDDQFSVERPDGSNFTLKIRSTKLEDSAMYFCASSGTEQYFGPGTRLTVT.

The chain is built from TRBV7-6 and TRBJ2-7; D gene unclear. Looked up from germline, CDR1 is SGHVS and CDR2 is FNYEAQ. Trimming left V 5 bases short and J 4 bases short, with 12 bases between. There are 13 residues in the CDR3. In nucleotides, the CDR3 is TGTGCCAGCAGCCAAACCGCTGAATACGAGCAGTACTTC. Its protein product is CASSQTAEYEQYF.

The chain uses TRBV28 and TRBJ2-3, with a possible D match to TRBD2 (6 bases). CDR1 and CDR2 from the germline V gene are MDHEN and SYDVKM. Trimming removed 8 bases from V and 2 bases from J, with 20 bases in between. The CDR3 length is 16 residues. CDR3 amino acids: CASRPSPGRDTDTQYF. CDR3 in DNA: TGTGCCAGCCGCCCCTCCCCAGGGCGGGACACAGATACGCAGTATTTT.

The chain employs TRBV28 and TRBJ2-3; D call uncertain. Germline loops: CDR1 MDHEN, CDR2 SYDVKM. This CDR3 comprises 15 residues. The V end lost 2 bases, the J end lost 1 base, and 10 bases lay between the germline ends. The CDR3 region is CASSLTSERTDTQYF. For the CDR3, the DNA is TGTGCCAGCAGTTTAACCTCGGAACGCACAGATACGCAGTATTTT.

J is TRBJ2-7 and V is TRBV13, with D perhaps matching TRBD1 (6 bases). Germline CDR1 is PRHDT and CDR2 is FYEKMQ (reference sequence). This CDR3 has 14 amino acids. V was shortened by 6 bases and J by 2 bases, with 14 bases between the two germline ends. Here the CDR3 reads CASSNRQVAYEQYF. The CDR3 DNA sequence: TGTGCCAGCAGTAACAGACAGGTAGCCTACGAGCAGTACTTC.

The rearrangement joins TRBV27 to TRBJ1-1; a possible D gene is TRBD1 (6 bases). This CDR3 contains 13 residues. The V and J ends lost 8 bases and 5 bases respectively, with 15 bases between them. Germline V CDR1 and CDR2: MNHEY, SMNVEV (reference sequence). The CDR3 coding sequence is TGTGCCAGCGGAATCGGGAGGGGGACTGAAGCTTTCTTT. Amino acids: CASGIGRGTEAFF.

The V gene is TRBV29-1, the J gene TRBJ2-3; 9 bases are a match to TRBD2. Looked up from germline, CDR1 is SQVTM and CDR2 is ANQGSEA. CDR3 length equals 15 residues. The trim removed 6 bases at V and 3 bases at J, leaving 10 bases unmatched. The CDR3 spells CSVMGQREATDTQYF. Here the CDR3 DNA reads TGCAGCGTGATGGGGCAGCGGGAGGCTACAGATACGCAGTATTTT.

The chain links TRBV5-1 to TRBJ2-7, with 9 positions matching TRBD1. Germline V gene data show CDR1 as SGHRS and CDR2 as YFSETQ. V shed 2 bases and J 5 bases; nucleotides not matched to a gene: 8. The CDR3 sequence is 15 residues long. CDR3 amino acids: CASSFRTGVKNEQYF. The DNA for the CDR3 is TGCGCCAGCAGCTTCCGGACAGGGGTGAAAAACGAGCAGTACTTC.